This TCR beta chain was captured by sequencing in a study of T cells after yellow fever vaccination. This clonotype was counted once. Each CDR3 protein is one row after TCRdb ran MiXCR on the 5' RACE reads. This table has over 150,000 distinct CDR3 sequences, under 7.5% appearing once. Trimming left V 6 bases short and J 2 bases short, with 8 bases between. CDR1 is DFQATT, CDR2 SNEGSKA, per germline (reference sequence). This CDR3 has 12 amino acids. This clonotype was obtained from a young man who received the YFV17D yellow fever vaccine. The chain recombines TRBV20-1 with TRBJ1-3; the D is unclear. The sequences come from CD4+ T cells sorted from PBMCs, collected 5 days after the first yellow fever vaccination. CDR3 in amino acids: CSAKETGNTIYF. The DNA of the CDR3 is TGCAGTGCAAAGGAGACTGGAAACACCATATATTTT.